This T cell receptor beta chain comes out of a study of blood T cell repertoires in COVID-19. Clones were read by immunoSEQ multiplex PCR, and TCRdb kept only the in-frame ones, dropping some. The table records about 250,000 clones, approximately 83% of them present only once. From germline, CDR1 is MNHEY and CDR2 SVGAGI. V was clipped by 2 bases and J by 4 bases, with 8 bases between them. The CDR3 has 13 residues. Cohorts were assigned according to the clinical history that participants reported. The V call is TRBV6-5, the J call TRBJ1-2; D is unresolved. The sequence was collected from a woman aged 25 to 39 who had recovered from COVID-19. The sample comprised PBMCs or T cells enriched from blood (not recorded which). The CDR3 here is CASSYGGFYGYTF. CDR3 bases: TGTGCCAGCAGTTACGGAGGGTTCTATGGCTACACCTTC.